The rows below give T cell receptor beta chains drawn from one sample of a study of T cells after yellow fever vaccination. TCRdb re-called the 5' RACE reads with MiXCR, one entry per CDR3 protein. The sample has around 550,000 distinct CDR3 sequences, less than 20% seen once. Sequences were derived from PBMCs, sampled 15 days after the yellow fever booster vaccination. All receptors derive from a man aged 25 to 40 who received the YFV17D yellow fever vaccine. Both conserved end residues are part of each CDR3. The D gene is left open where the match is weak. Only part of the rows carry a size: once, few, many, or a class if the clone is expanded.

TRBD2	TRBV7-9	16	TRBJ2-1	few	CASSLLAGGRYNEQFF	TGTGCCAGCAGCTTGTTAGCGGGAGGGCGCTACAATGAGCAGTTCTTC
-	TRBV5-1	14	TRBJ1-4	-	CASSSGTSGEKLFF	TGCGCCAGCAGCTCCGGGACATCGGGTGAAAAACTGTTTTTT
-	TRBV7-8	14	TRBJ2-1	-	CASSSRYSYNEQFF	TGTGCCAGCAGCTCCCGGTACTCCTACAATGAGCAGTTCTTC
-	TRBV27	15	TRBJ2-7	few	CASSLLGQGGYEQYF	TGTGCCAGCAGTTTATTGGGTCAGGGGGGTTATGAGCAGTACTTC
-	TRBV27	16	TRBJ1-3	-	CASSPFVWGSRNTIYF	TGTGCCAGCAGTCCTTTTGTGTGGGGGTCACGAAACACCATATATTTT
-	TRBV28	13	TRBJ2-5	few	CASSLAGMKTQYF	TGTGCCAGCAGTTTAGCCGGGATGAAGACCCAGTACTTC
-	TRBV7-9	15	TRBJ2-1	few	CASSLGGNDYNEQFF	TGTGCCAGCAGCTTGGGCGGGAACGACTACAATGAGCAGTTCTTC
-	TRBV27	14	TRBJ2-7	few	CASRLRDTAYEQYF	TGTGCCAGCAGGCTTAGAGACACCGCCTACGAGCAGTACTTC
TRBD2	TRBV12-3/TRBV12-4	16	TRBJ2-2	-	CASSRFKAGAPGELFF	TGTGCCAGCAGTAGATTCAAAGCGGGAGCCCCCGGGGAGCTGTTTTTT
-	TRBV7-9	12	TRBJ2-4	-	CASSPDENIQYF	TGTGCCAGCAGCCCCGATGAAAACATTCAGTACTTC
-	TRBV6-5	17	TRBJ1-5	-	CASSYYRGVGVTQPQHF	TGTGCCAGCAGTTATTATCGCGGGGTGGGTGTTACTCAGCCCCAGCATTTT
TRBD2	TRBV7-2	15	TRBJ2-7	few	CASSLYALAGGEQYF	TGTGCCAGCAGCTTATATGCCCTAGCGGGAGGGGAGCAGTACTTC
-	TRBV5-6	11	TRBJ2-2	few	CASTGIGELFF	TGTGCCAGCACGGGGATCGGGGAGCTGTTTTTT
-	TRBV7-9	15	TRBJ2-6	once	CASSFYGIGANVLTF	TGTGCCAGCAGTTTTTACGGGATCGGGGCCAACGTCCTGACTTTC
-	TRBV7-2	15	TRBJ1-1	-	CASSFRTNSNTEAFF	TGTGCCAGCAGCTTCAGGACAAATTCGAACACTGAAGCTTTCTTT
-	TRBV6-2/TRBV6-3	15	TRBJ2-5	few	CASTAWRGEEETQYF	TGTGCCAGCACCGCCTGGAGGGGAGAAGAGGAGACCCAGTACTTC
-	TRBV5-1	13	TRBJ2-5	few	CASSLEGRETQYF	TGCGCCAGCAGCTTGGAAGGAAGAGAGACCCAGTACTTC
TRBD2	TRBV5-4	14	TRBJ2-5	-	CASSLVSGIETQYF	TGTGCCAGCAGCTTGGTTAGCGGGATAGAGACCCAGTACTTC
-	TRBV29-1	12	TRBJ2-7	-	CSVKQRSYEQYF	TGCAGCGTTAAACAACGCTCCTACGAGCAGTACTTC
TRBD2	TRBV9	16	TRBJ2-3	few	CASSVEKAGRTDTQYF	TGTGCCAGCAGCGTAGAAAAAGCGGGACGCACAGATACGCAGTATTTT
-	TRBV27	15	TRBJ2-7	-	CASRQAGQSSYEQYF	TGTGCCAGCCGACAGGCAGGGCAGAGCTCCTACGAGCAGTACTTC
TRBD2	TRBV20-1	13	TRBJ2-5	-	CSARGREGETQYF	TGCAGTGCTAGAGGACGGGAGGGGGAGACCCAGTACTTC
-	TRBV7-8	14	TRBJ2-4	-	CASSLAGPHDIQYF	TGTGCCAGCAGCTTAGCAGGTCCTCATGACATTCAGTACTTC
-	TRBV18	15	TRBJ2-7	-	CASSRDRYQTYEQYF	TGTGCCAGCTCACGTGACAGGTACCAAACCTACGAGCAGTACTTC
TRBD2	TRBV12-3/TRBV12-4	12	TRBJ2-1	-	CASTRREGEQFF	TGTGCCAGCACCCGTCGGGAGGGGGAGCAGTTCTTC
TRBD2	TRBV24-1	18	TRBJ2-2	-	CATSDWSSGSGWTGELFF	TGTGCCACCAGTGATTGGTCTAGCGGGAGCGGTTGGACCGGGGAGCTGTTTTTT
-	TRBV29-1	12	TRBJ2-1	-	CSVGDFYNEQFF	TGCAGCGTTGGGGACTTCTACAATGAGCAGTTCTTC
TRBD1	TRBV18	16	TRBJ2-2	few	CASSRQGPANTGELFF	TGTGCCAGCTCAAGACAGGGACCCGCGAACACCGGGGAGCTGTTTTTT
TRBD1	TRBV7-2	16	TRBJ1-1	many	CASSSWDRGSGTEAFF	TGTGCCAGCAGCTCCTGGGACAGGGGGTCGGGAACTGAAGCTTTCTTT
-	TRBV7-9	13	TRBJ2-7	few	CASSPEIGSYIDF	TGTGCCAGCAGCCCAGAGATAGGGAGCTATATTGACTTC
-	TRBV12-3/TRBV12-4	13	TRBJ2-5	many	CASSLQGLETQYF	TGTGCCAGCAGTTTGCAGGGTTTGGAGACCCAGTACTTC
TRBD2	TRBV29-1	15	TRBJ2-2	-	CSVKSTSGNTGELFF	TGCAGCGTTAAATCGACTAGCGGAAACACCGGGGAGCTGTTTTTT
-	TRBV6-1	15	TRBJ1-3	-	CAALTPGGAGNTIYF	TGTGCCGCACTCACCCCGGGAGGTGCTGGAAACACCATATATTTT
-	TRBV12-3/TRBV12-4	14	TRBJ2-5	few	CASSLYQGQETQYF	TGTGCCAGCAGTTTATATCAGGGCCAAGAGACCCAGTACTTC
-	TRBV28	13	TRBJ2-1	few	CASSSHGRSGQFF	TGTGCCAGCAGTTCCCACGGACGCAGTGGGCAGTTCTTC
TRBD2	TRBV27	16	TRBJ2-5	many	CASSVGPGLAGETQYF	TGTGCCAGCAGTGTCGGGCCGGGACTAGCAGGGGAGACCCAGTACTTC
-	TRBV11-1	18	TRBJ1-5	few	CASSRVGGAKEGNQPQHF	TGTGCCAGCAGCCGCGTTGGGGGCGCTAAGGAAGGCAATCAGCCCCAGCATTTT
TRBD2	TRBV20-1	18	TRBJ2-1	few	CSASFYVRASGTADEQFF	TGCAGTGCTAGTTTCTATGTAAGGGCTAGCGGGACTGCGGATGAGCAGTTCTTC
-	TRBV12-3/TRBV12-4	13	TRBJ1-1	-	CASRRNSNTEAFF	TGTGCCAGCCGACGGAACAGTAACACTGAAGCTTTCTTT
TRBD2	TRBV7-8	15	TRBJ2-1	few	CASSPSGSEYNEQFF	TGTGCCAGCAGCCCTAGCGGGAGTGAGTACAATGAGCAGTTCTTC
TRBD1	TRBV11-2	15	TRBJ2-7	few	CASNSRDRNLYEQYF	TGTGCCAGCAATTCTCGGGACAGGAATCTCTACGAGCAGTACTTC
-	TRBV20-1	14	TRBJ2-7	few	CSALRSQGNYEQYF	TGCAGTGCCCTGAGGAGCCAGGGGAACTACGAGCAGTACTTC
-	TRBV7-2	15	TRBJ2-3	few	CASSQRQIVGDTQYF	TGTGCCAGCAGTCAGAGACAGATCGTCGGGGATACGCAGTATTTT
-	TRBV20-1	10	TRBJ1-1	-	CSATGNEAFF	TGCAGTGCTACGGGGAATGAAGCTTTCTTT
-	TRBV20-1	13	TRBJ2-3	few	CSARDRASDTQYF	TGCAGTGCTAGAGACCGGGCCTCAGATACGCAGTATTTT
-	TRBV11-2	18	TRBJ2-1	few	CASSFPAVGGSSYNEQFF	TGTGCCAGCAGCTTTCCGGCGGTAGGTGGGAGCTCCTACAATGAGCAGTTCTTC
-	TRBV7-8	13	TRBJ2-2	few	CASSLYDTGELFF	TGTGCCAGCAGCTTATACGACACCGGGGAGCTGTTTTTT
TRBD2	TRBV7-2	14	TRBJ2-4	-	CASSPGTTKNIQYF	TGTGCCAGCAGCCCCGGGACTACCAAAAACATTCAGTACTTC
-	TRBV20-1	15	TRBJ2-2	many	CSAPDQRKNTGELFF	TGCAGTGCTCCAGACCAGCGGAAGAACACCGGGGAGCTGTTTTTT
-	TRBV29-1	15	TRBJ2-5	-	CSVERPTGLAETQYF	TGCAGCGTTGAGCGCCCCACGGGATTGGCAGAGACCCAGTACTTC
TRBD2	TRBV28	16	TRBJ2-1	-	CASGSQGLAGYNEQFF	TGTGCCAGCGGCTCCCAAGGACTAGCGGGATACAATGAGCAGTTCTTC
-	TRBV12-3/TRBV12-4	12	TRBJ2-7	few	CASKAAYYEQYF	TGTGCCAGCAAGGCAGCCTACTACGAGCAGTACTTC
-	TRBV7-2	13	TRBJ1-1	few	CASSGGRRTEAFF	TGTGCCAGCAGCGGCGGGAGAAGAACTGAAGCTTTCTTT
TRBD2	TRBV5-1	17	TRBJ2-2	-	CASSYGLAGGDGGELFF	TGCGCCAGCAGCTATGGACTAGCGGGAGGGGATGGCGGGGAGCTGTTTTTT
-	TRBV7-2	17	TRBJ2-5	-	CASSLREATRRSETQYF	TGTGCCAGCAGCTTACGCGAGGCCACTAGGCGGTCAGAGACCCAGTACTTC
-	TRBV7-8	14	TRBJ2-1	-	CASSLDRVGNEQFF	TGTGCCAGCAGCTTAGACAGGGTAGGCAATGAGCAGTTCTTC
-	TRBV12-3/TRBV12-4	13	TRBJ2-7	many	CASTADNSYEQYF	TGTGCCAGCACCGCGGACAATTCCTACGAGCAGTACTTC
TRBD1	TRBV20-1	13	TRBJ2-7	few	CSASRTGMDEQYF	TGCAGTGCTAGTAGGACAGGGATGGACGAGCAGTACTTC
TRBD1	TRBV5-6	15	TRBJ2-7	few	CASNNPGDRDYEQYF	TGTGCCAGCAACAATCCGGGGGACAGGGACTACGAGCAGTACTTC
-	TRBV4-2	13	TRBJ2-4	many	CASSRGDSSIQYF	TGTGCCAGCAGCCGAGGGGATTCGTCCATTCAGTACTTC